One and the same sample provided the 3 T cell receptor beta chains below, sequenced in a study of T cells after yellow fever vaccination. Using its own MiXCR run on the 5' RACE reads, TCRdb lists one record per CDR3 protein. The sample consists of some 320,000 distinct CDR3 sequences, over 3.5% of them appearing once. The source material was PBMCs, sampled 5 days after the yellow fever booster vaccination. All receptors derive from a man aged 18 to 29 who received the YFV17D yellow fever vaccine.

The CDR3 coding sequence is TGTGCCACCATGAGAGAGTACCAAGAGACCCAGTACTTC. This encodes CATMREYQETQYF. The V gene is TRBV5-4, the J gene TRBJ2-5, with D uncertain. V was shortened by 9 bases and J by 0 bases, with 12 bases between the two germline ends. Germline lookup yields CDR1 SGHNT and CDR2 YYREEE (reference sequence). This CDR3 region has 13 residues.

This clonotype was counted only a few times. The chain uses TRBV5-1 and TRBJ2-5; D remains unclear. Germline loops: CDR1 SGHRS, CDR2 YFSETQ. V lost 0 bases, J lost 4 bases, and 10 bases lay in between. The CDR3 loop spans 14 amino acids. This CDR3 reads CASSLAKAGETQYF. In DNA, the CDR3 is TGCGCCAGCAGCTTGGCCAAGGCAGGAGAGACCCAGTACTTC.

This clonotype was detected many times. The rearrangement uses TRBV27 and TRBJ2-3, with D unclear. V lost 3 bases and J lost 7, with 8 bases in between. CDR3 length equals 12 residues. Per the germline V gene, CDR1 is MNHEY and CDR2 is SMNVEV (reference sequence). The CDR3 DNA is TGTGCCAGCAGTTTGGGCGGTCATACGCAGTATTTT. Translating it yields CASSLGGHTQYF.